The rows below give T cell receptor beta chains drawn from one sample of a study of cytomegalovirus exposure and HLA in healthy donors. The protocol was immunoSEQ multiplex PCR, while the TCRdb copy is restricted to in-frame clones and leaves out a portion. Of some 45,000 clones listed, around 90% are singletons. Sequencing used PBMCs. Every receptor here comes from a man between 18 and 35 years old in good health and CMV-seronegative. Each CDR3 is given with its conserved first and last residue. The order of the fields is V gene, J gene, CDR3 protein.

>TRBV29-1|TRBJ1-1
CSSGQGDTEAFF
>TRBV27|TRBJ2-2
CASRYRNRAVDSTGELFF
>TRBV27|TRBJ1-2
CASSPGEPSYGYTF
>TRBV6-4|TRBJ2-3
CASSDSAGGPDTQYF
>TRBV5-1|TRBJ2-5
CASSPGLAGARGETQYF
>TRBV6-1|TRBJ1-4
CASSEVAGEKLFF
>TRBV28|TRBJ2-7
CASSPPGHTYEQYF
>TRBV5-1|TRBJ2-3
CASSSGTISTDTQYF
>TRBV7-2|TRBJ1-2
CASSTQPGGNYGYTF
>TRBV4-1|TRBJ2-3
CASSQEPDRGITDTQYF
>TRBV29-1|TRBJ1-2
CSALGQGARGYTF
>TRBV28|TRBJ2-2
CASSLRGTITGELFF
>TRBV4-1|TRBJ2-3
CASSQEREGWRFLALVTDTQYF
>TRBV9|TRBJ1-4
CASSRDGGDMANEKLFF
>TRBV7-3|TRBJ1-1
CASSQGGAEAFF
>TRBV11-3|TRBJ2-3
CASSLGSRKDTQYF
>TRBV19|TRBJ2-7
CASSWTSGPYEQYF
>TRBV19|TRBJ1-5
CASSGEHSNQPQHF
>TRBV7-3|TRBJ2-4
CASSLNQKNIQYF
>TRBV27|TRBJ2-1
CASSLSRLSYNEQFF
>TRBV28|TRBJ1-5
CASSRGGSNQPQHF
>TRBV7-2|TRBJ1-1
CASRPDRGRESEAFF
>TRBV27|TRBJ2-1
CASTTTSPSYNEQFF
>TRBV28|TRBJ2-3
CASSPPSGRGPDTQYF
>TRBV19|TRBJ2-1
CASSIWTGNYNEQFF
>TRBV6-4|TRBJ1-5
CASSETVRQPQHF